These 27 T cell receptor beta chains originate from one sample sequenced in a study of T cell repertoires in cytomegalovirus infection. TCRdb recomputed calls from the reads with MiXCR, one row per CDR3 protein. The table shows 400,000 or so distinct CDR3 sequences, with 15% to 20% occurring only once. Sequencing input: PBMCs. Receptors were obtained from a human donor in good health (CMV status not recorded). Some clones in this sample may be carry-over from other donors' samples.

About this clonotype: A much larger clonotype is one base distant, so this may be a read error. J is TRBJ2-5 and V is TRBV7-6; the D gene could be TRBD1 or TRBD2 (7 bases each). Germline V gene data show CDR1 as SGHVS and CDR2 as FNYEAQ. The CDR3 extends over 15 amino acids. V lost 5 bases and J lost 5, with 18 bases in between. This CDR3 reads CASSPQGGARETQYF. Written as DNA, the CDR3 is TGTGCCAGCAGCCCTCAGGGGGGGGCACGGGAGACCCAGTACTTC.

As concerns this clonotype: One base away lies a much larger clone, so this may be a sequencing read error. The rearrangement links TRBV27 to TRBJ2-7, with TRBD1 identical over 8 bases. This CDR3 is 15 amino acids long. The V gene's germline CDR1 is MNHEY and CDR2 SMNVEV (reference sequence). CDR3 bases: TGTGCCAGCAGTCCCCTAGGGACAGGCTCCTACGATCAGTACTTC. As protein: CASSPLGTGSYDQYF.

The chain combines TRBV20-1 with TRBJ1-2; D gene uncertain. The V and J ends lost 2 bases and 3 bases respectively, with 4 bases between them. The CDR3 consists of 11 residues. The germline CDR1 and CDR2 sequences are DFQATT and SNEGSKA (reference sequence). The DNA for the CDR3 is TGCAGTGCTAGAACCCACTATGGCTACACCTTC. Amino acid sequence: CSARTHYGYTF.

J is TRBJ1-2 and V is TRBV15; tentative D call: TRBD1 (6 bases). V lost 3 bases, J lost 3 bases, and 11 bases lay in between. Germline assignment: CDR1 LNHNV and CDR2 YYDKDF (reference sequence). This CDR3 has 14 residues. The CDR3, as DNA: TGTGCCACCAGCAGGTTGGGACAAGACTATGGCTACACCTTC. Translated, it gives CATSRLGQDYGYTF.

The chain links TRBV20-1 to TRBJ1-5; D unresolved. Trimming removed 3 bases from V and 0 bases from J, with 15 bases in between. Looked up from germline, CDR1 is DFQATT and CDR2 is SNEGSKA (reference sequence). The CDR3 is 16 amino acids. CDR3: CSARSSQVYSNQPQHF. In DNA, the CDR3 is TGCAGTGCTAGGAGTTCGCAGGTCTATAGCAATCAGCCCCAGCATTTT.

This chain joins TRBV7-2 and TRBJ2-3; 10 bases fit TRBD2. The CDR3 spans 13 residues. Trimming took 4 bases from V and 14 from J; bases not matched to a gene: 9. Germline CDR1 is SGHTA and CDR2 is FQGNSA. The chain's CDR3 is CASSSKGGLAMYF. The DNA of the CDR3 is TGTGCCAGCAGCTCAAAGGGGGGACTAGCGATGTATTTT.

This clonotype was observed a handful of times. The chain joins TRBV5-5 to TRBJ2-3; D is unclear. V was clipped by 2 bases and J by 6 bases, with 16 bases between them. The CDR3 loop spans 15 amino acids. Germline lookup yields CDR1 SGHKS and CDR2 YYEKEE (reference sequence). The CDR3 DNA reads as TGTGCCAGCAGCTTAGGCCCCTCCCCGAAGGATACGCAGTATTTT. Its translation is CASSLGPSPKDTQYF.

This clonotype has a handful of counts. J is TRBJ2-5 and V is TRBV15; no clear D gene. This CDR3 is built from 16 residues. In germline, CDR1 is LNHNV, CDR2 YYDKDF (reference sequence). Between the trimmed V and J ends, which lost 0 bases and 2 bases, there was a span of 13 bases. CDR3 loop: CATSRDVRRQQETQYF. The CDR3 coding sequence is TGTGCCACCAGCAGAGATGTCAGGAGACAACAAGAGACCCAGTACTTC.

The V gene is TRBV4-1, the J gene TRBJ2-3; tentatively, D is TRBD2 (6 bases). The CDR3 runs 15 residues. CDR1 is MGHRA and CDR2 is YSYEKL in the germline V gene. With 2 bases removed from V and 14 bases from J, the gap between germline ends came to 23 bases. CDR3 in amino acids: CASSQHPRDSAGVYF. DNA of the CDR3: TGCGCCAGCAGCCAACACCCCCGGGACTCCGCCGGGGTGTATTTT.

The sample holds many counts of this clonotype. V usage is TRBV7-8 and J usage is TRBJ2-1; tentatively, D is TRBD1 or TRBD2 (5 bases each). Germline V gene lookup returns CDR1 SGHVS and CDR2 FQNEAQ. This CDR3 is 15 amino acids long. Trimming took off 0 bases at V and 8 bases at J, with 14 bases between the two ends. CDR3 nucleotides: TGTGCCAGCAGCTTAGCGAGTCCGGGGCTGGATGAGCAGTTCTTC. It encodes CASSLASPGLDEQFF. Looking up the rest from reference TRBV7-8 and TRBJ2-1 gives the full variable domain: GAGVSQSPRYKVAKRGQDVALRCDPISGHVSLFWYQQALGQGPEFLTYFQNEAQLDKSGLPSDRFFAERPEGSVSTLKIQRTQQEDSAVYLCASSLASPGLDEQFFGPGTRLTVL.

This clonotype was counted only a few times. The chain carries TRBV11-2 and TRBJ1-2, with no clear D. This CDR3 is 13 amino acids long. V was clipped by 3 bases and J by 1 base, with 6 bases between them. The V gene's germline CDR1 is SGHAT and CDR2 FQNNGV. The CDR3 DNA follows: TGTGCCAGCAGCTTCAGCTTTAACTATGGCTACACCTTC. Its translation is CASSFSFNYGYTF.

This chain connects TRBV7-9 to TRBJ2-6; the match to TRBD1 covers 7 bases. This CDR3 has 13 residues. From germline, CDR1 is SEHNR and CDR2 FQNEAQ (reference sequence). Trimming took 5 bases from V and 11 from J; bases not matched to a gene: 6. The CDR3 sequence: CASSPRTGYVLTF. The DNA for the CDR3 is TGTGCCAGCAGCCCCCGGACAGGTTACGTCCTGACTTTC.

This clonotype was seen only a few times. The chain recombines TRBV7-9 with TRBJ2-7; the D gene is possibly TRBD1 (5 bases). With 6 bases removed from V and 3 bases from J, the gap between germline ends came to 15 bases. The germline gives CDR1 SEHNR, CDR2 FQNEAQ (reference sequence). CDR3 length: 14 residues. CDR3 DNA sequence: TGTGCCAGCAGTCCCGGCGCAGGGCTCTACGAGCAGTACTTC. It encodes CASSPGAGLYEQYF.

V is TRBV11-3 and J is TRBJ1-1, with a weak D call TRBD1 (5 bases). Germline CDR1 is SGHNT and CDR2 is YENEEA. The CDR3 has 13 amino acids. V gave up 4 bases and J gave up 3 bases, with 9 bases separating them. The CDR3 region is CASSSRGDTEAFF. CDR3 DNA sequence: TGTGCCAGCAGCTCCCGGGGGGACACTGAAGCTTTCTTT.

This chain connects TRBV19 to TRBJ2-6; 7 bases agree with TRBD1. The CDR3 loop spans 16 amino acids. V trimming: 6 bases; J trimming: 0 bases; junction bases outside the gene matches: 5. Germline V gene data show CDR1 as LNHDA and CDR2 as SQIVND (reference sequence). This chain's CDR3 is CASSRDSGSGANVLTF. The DNA for the CDR3 is TGTGCCAGTAGCAGGGACAGCGGCTCTGGGGCCAACGTCCTGACTTTC.

This clonotype was recorded at least ten times. The gene calls are TRBV7-6 and TRBJ2-7, with D possibly being TRBD1 or TRBD2 (5 bases each). Deletions cut 5 bases from V and 5 bases from J, with 16 bases between. Germline CDR1 and CDR2: SGHVS and FNYEAQ. This CDR3 region has 14 residues. CDR3 coding DNA: TGTGCCAGCAGCCCCCCCCACAGGCGGGACGAGCAGTACTTC. Protein product: CASSPPHRRDEQYF.

The V call is TRBV18, the J call TRBJ2-2; tentative D call: TRBD2 (5 bases). Germline V gene lookup returns CDR1 KGHSH and CDR2 LQKENI. Trimming shortened V by 5 bases and J by 0 bases, and 16 bases separated the two germline ends. The CDR3 covers 17 residues. For the CDR3, the DNA is TGTGCCAGCTCAAAAACCCGGGGAGCGGCGAACACCGGGGAGCTGTTTTTT. Protein product: CASSKTRGAANTGELFF. The variable domain in full, completed from reference TRBV18 and TRBJ2-2, reads NAGVMQNPRHLVRRRGQEARLRCSPMKGHSHVYWYRQLPEEGLKFMVYLQKENIIDESGMPKERFSAEFPKEGPSILRIQQVVRGDSAAYFCASSKTRGAANTGELFFGEGSRLTVL.

CDR3 residues: CASRATGGAVYGYTF. In DNA, the CDR3 is TGTGCCAGCAGGGCCACAGGGGGCGCGGTCTATGGCTACACCTTC. V usage is TRBV2 and J usage is TRBJ1-2; 9 bases are shared with TRBD1. The CDR3 extends over 15 amino acids. Germline assignment: CDR1 SNHLY and CDR2 FYNNEI. V lost 6 bases to trimming and J lost 4 bases; unmatched junction nucleotides: 9.

Ten or more counts support this clonotype. This rearrangement joins TRBV7-2 to TRBJ2-5; D ambiguous. The CDR3 covers 13 residues. Germline values: CDR1 SGHTA, CDR2 FQGNSA. Trimming pared 5 bases from V and 1 base from J, leaving 8 bases between. The CDR3, as DNA: TGTGCCAGCAGCCCCACGACCCAAGAGACCCAGTACTTC. It specifies CASSPTTQETQYF.

This clonotype was seen only once. V gene TRBV7-9 combines with J gene TRBJ2-5; unclear D gene. The germline V gene encodes CDR1 SEHNR and CDR2 FQNEAQ (reference sequence). V lost 5 bases and J lost 2, with 15 bases in between. The CDR3 length is 15 residues. CDR3 protein: CASSHEMKEQETQYF. The CDR3 DNA reads TGTGCCAGCAGCCACGAAATGAAGGAACAAGAGACCCAGTACTTC.

A few counts support this clonotype. The rearrangement uses TRBV7-8 and TRBJ1-6, with D maybe TRBD1 (6 bases). Trimming pared 4 bases from V and 1 base from J, leaving 17 bases between. Per germline, CDR1 SGHVS and CDR2 FQNEAQ. The length of the CDR3 is 18 residues. The CDR3 DNA reads TGTGCCAGCAGCTCCACCTCAAGGGGGGCATCCTATAATTCACCCCTCCACTTT. It is translated as CASSSTSRGASYNSPLHF.

This clonotype was counted a few times. The CDR3 nucleotides are TGTGCCAGCAGCCCGGTCGGGACGGAGACCTACGAGCAGTACTTC. This translates into CASSPVGTETYEQYF. The chain recombines TRBV7-2 with TRBJ2-7, with D possibly being TRBD1 or TRBD2 (5 bases each). CDR1 is SGHTA, CDR2 FQGNSA, per germline. The CDR3 covers 15 residues. Trimming removed 5 bases from V and 2 bases from J, with 16 bases in between. Full variable domain (missing parts from reference TRBV7-2 and TRBJ2-7): GAGVSQSPSNKVTEKGKDVELRCDPISGHTALYWYRQSLGQGLEFLIYFQGNSAPDKSGLPSDRFSAERTGGSVSTLTIQRTQQEDSAVYLCASSPVGTETYEQYFGPGTRLTVT.

The chain links TRBV24-1 to TRBJ2-3; D possibly corresponds to TRBD1 (6 bases). The CDR3 sequence is 14 residues long. Germline V gene sequence: CDR1 KGHDR, CDR2 SFDVKD. V shed 7 bases and J shed 0 bases, with 10 bases lying between them. The CDR3 protein is CATRGTGSTDTQYF. CDR3 nucleotide sequence: TGTGCCACCAGAGGAACAGGGAGCACAGATACGCAGTATTTT.

This clonotype came up many times. The chain recombines TRBV7-8 with TRBJ1-1; D not resolved. This CDR3 spans 13 amino acids. Deletions cut 5 bases from V and 0 bases from J, with 7 bases between. CDR1 and CDR2 (germline): SGHVS, FQNEAQ. The CDR3 nucleotides are TGTGCCAGCAGCACCCGGCTGAACACTGAAGCTTTCTTT. Translation gives CASSTRLNTEAFF.

The chain carries TRBV7-6 and TRBJ1-6; no firm D call. The CDR3 contains 20 residues. V was shortened by 7 bases and J by 7 bases, with 32 bases between the two germline ends. Germline V CDR1 and CDR2: SGHVS, FNYEAQ. The CDR3: CASTPSLSGSVQHPNSPLHF. The CDR3 DNA follows: TGTGCCAGCACCCCGTCCCTTAGTGGGTCCGTTCAACATCCCAATTCACCCCTCCACTTT.

The CDR3 here is CASSPTILGGRGYTF. Here the CDR3 DNA reads TGTGCCAGCAGTCCTACAATCTTGGGGGGCCGTGGCTACACCTTC. J is TRBJ1-2 and V is TRBV12-3 or TRBV12-4; tentative D call: TRBD1 (6 bases). The CDR3 has 15 residues. V was shortened by 5 bases and J by 7 bases, with 20 bases between the two germline ends.

V usage is TRBV20-1 and J usage is TRBJ2-7, with TRBD2 matching over 8 bases. J gave up 6 bases and V 4 bases, and 11 bases lay outside the gene matches. Looked up from germline, CDR1 is DFQATT and CDR2 is SNEGSKA (reference sequence). The CDR3 has 14 residues. CDR3 amino acids: CSATGIGGGREQYF. The CDR3 nucleotides are TGCAGTGCTACAGGGATCGGGGGGGGCCGCGAGCAGTACTTC.